This entry lists 8 T cell receptor beta chains sequenced from one sample in a study of T cells in Graves' hyperthyroidism and ophthalmopathy. Amplification of TCR beta CDR3 regions used RNA as the template. An initial round of RT-PCR targeting the TCR CDR3 relied on the HTBI primer set. MiXCR, applied by TCRdb to the multiplex PCR reads, yields one record per CDR3 protein. The repertoire holds hundreds of thousands of distinct CDR3 sequences, with around 16% as singletons. The sequenced material came from blood. Receptors originate from a young woman with Graves' hyperthyroidism that later progressed to Graves' ophthalmopathy.

This clonotype has a count of ten or more. The chain recombines TRBV27 with TRBJ2-3, with a possible D match to TRBD2 (6 bases). V was trimmed by 5 bases and J by 2 bases, leaving 17 bases between them. The germline gives CDR1 MNHEY, CDR2 SMNVEV (reference sequence). This CDR3 contains 16 residues. CDR3 DNA: TGTGCCAGCAGTCCCCATGGCAGGGAGGACACAGATACGCAGTATTTT. The encoded protein is CASSPHGREDTDTQYF.

The chain is built from TRBV5-1 and TRBJ2-2; 7 bases are a match to TRBD2. CDR1 and CDR2 from the germline V gene are SGHRS and YFSETQ. CDR3 length: 16 residues. Losses at the gene ends were 5 bases for V and 5 bases for J; bases not matched to a gene: 12. The CDR3 here is CASRFSRNSGTGELFF. The CDR3 coding sequence is TGCGCCAGCAGGTTTAGCCGGAATAGCGGGACCGGGGAGCTGTTTTTT.

This clonotype was counted ten times or more. The CDR3 reads CASSLVWGLDYEQYF. The CDR3 region has the DNA TGTGCCAGCAGCTTAGTATGGGGTTTGGACTACGAGCAGTACTTC. The chain is built from TRBV11-2 and TRBJ2-7; unclear D gene. Trimming took off 1 base at V and 3 bases at J, with 13 bases between the two ends. In germline, CDR1 is SGHAT, CDR2 FQNNGV. The CDR3 spans 15 residues.

A word on this clonotype: Since no conserved phenylalanine or tryptophan closes the CDR3, a read error is the likely cause. The V gene is TRBV6-5, the J gene TRBJ2-7; D unclear. The CDR3 length is 14 residues. Trimming stripped 4 bases from V and 0 bases from J, with 10 bases between. CDR1 MNHEY and CDR2 SVGAGI come from the germline V gene. CDR3 nucleotides: TGTGCCAGCAGTTTTTCTGGTAGCTCCTACGAGCAGTACCTC. This translates into CASSFSGSSYEQYL.

This clonotype was observed at least ten times. This sequence joins TRBV12-3 or TRBV12-4 and TRBJ2-3, with D perhaps matching TRBD2 (5 bases). CDR3 size: 15 residues. V shed 6 bases and J shed 4 bases, with 17 bases lying between them. The CDR3: CASRPMSEGPDTQYF. In DNA form, the CDR3 reads TGTGCCAGCAGACCTATGTCCGAGGGCCCAGATACGCAGTATTTT.

In this sample, this clonotype turned up many times. The rearrangement uses TRBV6-2 or TRBV6-3 and TRBJ2-1; no reliable D call. From germline, CDR1 is MNHEY and CDR2 SVGEGT. V lost 7 bases, J lost 2 bases, and 6 bases lay in between. The CDR3 is 12 residues long. DNA of the CDR3: TGTGCCAGCACCGGAACCTACAATGAGCAGTTCTTC. Its translation: CASTGTYNEQFF.

This clonotype was counted at least ten times. CDR3 residues: CASSQTHGTNTEAFF. The CDR3 nucleotides are TGTGCCAGCAGCCAAACGCACGGGACGAACACTGAAGCTTTCTTT. This chain links TRBV3-1 with TRBJ1-1, with D maybe TRBD1 (5 bases). V lost 2 bases and J lost 1, with 11 bases in between. The CDR3 runs 15 residues. Germline assignment: CDR1 LGHDT and CDR2 YNNKEL (reference sequence).

This clonotype was picked up a small number of times. V is TRBV5-1 and J is TRBJ2-3, with 14 bases matching TRBD2. Trimming took 3 bases from V and 1 from J; bases not matched to a gene: 10. This CDR3 comprises 19 residues. Looked up from germline, CDR1 is SGHRS and CDR2 is YFSETQ. The CDR3 region has the DNA TGCGCCAGCAGCTCGGGGAGACTAGCGGGAGGGCCGCGCACAGATACGCAGTATTTT. Protein sequence: CASSSGRLAGGPRTDTQYF.